This T cell receptor (beta chain) was obtained from a study of hypomethylating agent response in myelodysplastic syndrome. Whole-study context: Patients received azacitidine (most of the 11) or decitabine (3 of 11). Non-responders met neither complete response nor hematologic improvement criteria, which defined response.

This clone was counted a few times. Assay used: immunoSEQ multiplex PCR; TCRdb lists only in-frame clones, some missing. Of under 4,000 clones listed, about four fifths were seen once; the top ten hold approximately 25%. Trimming took 8 bases from V and 10 from J, leaving 14 bases between them. CDR3 length equals 11 residues. Looked up from germline, CDR1 is MNHNS and CDR2 is SASEGT. The sample was bone marrow, taken before or after starting hypomethylating agent treatment for myelodysplastic syndrome (not recorded which). This TCR derives from a human donor with myelodysplastic syndrome. This sequence joins TRBV6-1 and TRBJ1-1, with D tentatively TRBD1 (6 bases). The CDR3 spells CASGSRGGAFF. In nucleotides, the CDR3 is TGTGCCAGCGGAAGCAGGGGAGGAGCTTTCTTT.